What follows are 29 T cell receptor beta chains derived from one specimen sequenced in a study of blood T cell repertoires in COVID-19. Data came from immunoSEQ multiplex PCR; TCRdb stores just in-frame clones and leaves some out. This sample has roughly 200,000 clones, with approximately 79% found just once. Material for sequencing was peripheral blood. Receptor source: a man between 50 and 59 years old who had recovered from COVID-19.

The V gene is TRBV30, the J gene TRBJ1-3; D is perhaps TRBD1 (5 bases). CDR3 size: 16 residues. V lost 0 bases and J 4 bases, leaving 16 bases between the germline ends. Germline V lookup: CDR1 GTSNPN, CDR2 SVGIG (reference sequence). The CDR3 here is CAWSVRGGSFGNTIYF. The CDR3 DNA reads TGTGCCTGGAGTGTCCGGGGGGGTTCGTTCGGAAACACCATATATTTT.

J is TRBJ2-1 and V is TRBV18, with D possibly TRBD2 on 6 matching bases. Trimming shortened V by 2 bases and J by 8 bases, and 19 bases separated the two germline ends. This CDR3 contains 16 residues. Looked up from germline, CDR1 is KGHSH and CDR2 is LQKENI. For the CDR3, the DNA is TGTGCCAGCTCACCATGGGGGGAGCGCTCGGCCGATGAGCAGTTCTTC. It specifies CASSPWGERSADEQFF.

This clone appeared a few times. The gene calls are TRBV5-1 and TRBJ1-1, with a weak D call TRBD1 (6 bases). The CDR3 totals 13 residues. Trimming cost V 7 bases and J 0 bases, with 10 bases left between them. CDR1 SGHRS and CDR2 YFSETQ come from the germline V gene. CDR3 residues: CASQTGMNTEAFF. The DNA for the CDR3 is TGCGCCAGCCAAACAGGGATGAACACTGAAGCTTTCTTT.

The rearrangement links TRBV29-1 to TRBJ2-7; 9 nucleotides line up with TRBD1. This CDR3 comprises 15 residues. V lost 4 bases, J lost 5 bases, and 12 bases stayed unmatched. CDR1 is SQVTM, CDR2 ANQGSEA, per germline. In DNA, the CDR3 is TGCAGCGTTGTAAATTATCCGGGACAGGGCGACGAGCAGTACTTC. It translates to CSVVNYPGQGDEQYF.

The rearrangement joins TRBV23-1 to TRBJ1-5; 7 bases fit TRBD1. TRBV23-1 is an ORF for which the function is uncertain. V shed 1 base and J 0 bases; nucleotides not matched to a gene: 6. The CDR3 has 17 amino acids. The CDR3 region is CASSQFSGGYSNQPQHF. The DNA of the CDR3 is TGCGCCAGCAGTCAATTTTCAGGGGGTTATAGCAATCAGCCCCAGCATTTT.

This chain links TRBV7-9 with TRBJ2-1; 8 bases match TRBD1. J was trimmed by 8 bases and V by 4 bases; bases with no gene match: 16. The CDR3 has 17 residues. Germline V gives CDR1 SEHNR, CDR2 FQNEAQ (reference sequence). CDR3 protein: CASSSRGQGRTGDEQFF. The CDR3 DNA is TGTGCCAGCAGCTCACGAGGACAGGGCCGAACAGGGGATGAGCAGTTCTTC. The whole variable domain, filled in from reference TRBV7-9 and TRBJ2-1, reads DTGVSQNPRHKITKRGQNVTFRCDPISEHNRLYWYRQTLGQGPEFLTYFQNEAQLEKSRLLSDRFSAERPKGSFSTLEIQRTEQGDSAMYLCASSSRGQGRTGDEQFFGPGTRLTVL.

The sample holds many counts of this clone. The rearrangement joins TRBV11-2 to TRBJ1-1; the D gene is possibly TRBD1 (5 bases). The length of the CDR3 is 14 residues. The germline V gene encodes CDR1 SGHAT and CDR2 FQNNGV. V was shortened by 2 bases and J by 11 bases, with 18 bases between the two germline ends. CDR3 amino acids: CASSLNNRGGEAFF. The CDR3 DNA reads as TGTGCCAGCAGCTTAAATAATAGGGGCGGGGAGGCTTTCTTT.

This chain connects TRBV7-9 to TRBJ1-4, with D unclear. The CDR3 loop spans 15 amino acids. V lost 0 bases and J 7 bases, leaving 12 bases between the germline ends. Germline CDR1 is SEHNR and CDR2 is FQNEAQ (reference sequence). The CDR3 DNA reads TGTGCCAGCAGCTTAGCAACGGGAGGAAGTGAAAAACTGTTTTTT. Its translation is CASSLATGGSEKLFF.

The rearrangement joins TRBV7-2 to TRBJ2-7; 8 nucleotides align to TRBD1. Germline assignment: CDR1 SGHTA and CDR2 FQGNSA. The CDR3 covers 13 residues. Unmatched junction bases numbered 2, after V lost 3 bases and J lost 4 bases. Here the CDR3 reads CASSFRDRYEQYF. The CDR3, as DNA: TGTGCCAGCAGCTTTCGGGACAGGTACGAGCAGTACTTC.

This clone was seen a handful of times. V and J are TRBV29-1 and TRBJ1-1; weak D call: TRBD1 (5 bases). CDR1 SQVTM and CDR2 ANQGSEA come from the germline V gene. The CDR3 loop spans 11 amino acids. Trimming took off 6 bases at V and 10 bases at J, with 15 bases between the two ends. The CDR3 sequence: CSVSRGYGAFF. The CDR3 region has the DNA TGCAGCGTCTCACGGGGGTATGGAGCTTTCTTT.

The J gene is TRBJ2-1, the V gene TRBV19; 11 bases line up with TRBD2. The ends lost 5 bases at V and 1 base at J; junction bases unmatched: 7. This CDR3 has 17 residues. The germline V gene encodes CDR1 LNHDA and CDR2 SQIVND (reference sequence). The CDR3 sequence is CASSPRRLAGSYNEQFF. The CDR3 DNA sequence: TGTGCCAGTAGTCCCCGCAGACTAGCGGGATCCTACAATGAGCAGTTCTTC. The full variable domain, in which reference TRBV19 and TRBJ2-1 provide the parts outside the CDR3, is DGGITQSPKYLFRKEGQNVTLSCEQNLNHDAMYWYRQDPGQGLRLIYYSQIVNDFQKGDIAEGYSVSREKKESFPLTVTSAQKNPTAFYLCASSPRRLAGSYNEQFFGPGTRLTVL.

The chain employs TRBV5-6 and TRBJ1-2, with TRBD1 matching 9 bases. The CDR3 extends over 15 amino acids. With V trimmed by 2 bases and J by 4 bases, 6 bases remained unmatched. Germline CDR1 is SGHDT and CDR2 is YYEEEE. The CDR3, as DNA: TGTGCCAGCAGCTTTCATTCGACAGGGGGCTATGGCTACACCTTC. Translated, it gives CASSFHSTGGYGYTF.

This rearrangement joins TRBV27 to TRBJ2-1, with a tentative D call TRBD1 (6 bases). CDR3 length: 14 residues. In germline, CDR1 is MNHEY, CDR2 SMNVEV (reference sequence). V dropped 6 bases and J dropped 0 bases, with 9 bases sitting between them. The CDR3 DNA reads TGTGCCAGCAGGGACAGCCTCTCCTACAATGAGCAGTTCTTC. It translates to CASRDSLSYNEQFF.

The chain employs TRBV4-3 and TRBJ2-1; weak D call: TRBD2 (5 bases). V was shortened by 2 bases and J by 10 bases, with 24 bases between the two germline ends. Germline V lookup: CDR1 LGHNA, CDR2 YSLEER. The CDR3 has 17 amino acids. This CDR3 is CASSQIFSDWELPEQFF. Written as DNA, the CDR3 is TGCGCCAGCAGCCAAATCTTCTCCGACTGGGAGTTACCAGAGCAGTTCTTC.

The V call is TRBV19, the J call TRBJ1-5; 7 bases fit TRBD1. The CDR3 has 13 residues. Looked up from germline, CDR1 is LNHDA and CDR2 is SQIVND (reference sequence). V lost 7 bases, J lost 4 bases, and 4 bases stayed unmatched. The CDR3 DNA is TGTGCCAGTACCCTGACAGGGAATCAGCCCCAGCATTTT. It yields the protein CASTLTGNQPQHF.

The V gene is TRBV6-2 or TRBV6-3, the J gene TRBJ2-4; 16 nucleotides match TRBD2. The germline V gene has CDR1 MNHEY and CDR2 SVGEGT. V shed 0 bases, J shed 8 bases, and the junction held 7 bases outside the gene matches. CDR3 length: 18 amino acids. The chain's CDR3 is CASSYSAGLAGGYYIQYF. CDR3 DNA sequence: TGTGCCAGCAGTTACTCCGCGGGACTAGCGGGAGGGTATTACATTCAGTACTTC.

In nucleotides, the CDR3 is TGTGCCAGCAGTTACTCTCGTAACATGAACACTGAAGCTTTCTTT. Translating it yields CASSYSRNMNTEAFF. V gene TRBV6-5 combines with J gene TRBJ1-1; D ambiguous. CDR3 length: 15 amino acids. Germline V CDR1 and CDR2: MNHEY, SVGAGI. V lost 0 bases and J lost 0, with 8 bases in between.

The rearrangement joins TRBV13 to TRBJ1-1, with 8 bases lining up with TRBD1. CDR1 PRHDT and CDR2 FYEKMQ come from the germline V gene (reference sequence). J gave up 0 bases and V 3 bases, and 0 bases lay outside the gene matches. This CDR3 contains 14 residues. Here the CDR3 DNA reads TGTGCCAGCAGCTTGGGACAGGTGAACACTGAAGCTTTCTTT. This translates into CASSLGQVNTEAFF.

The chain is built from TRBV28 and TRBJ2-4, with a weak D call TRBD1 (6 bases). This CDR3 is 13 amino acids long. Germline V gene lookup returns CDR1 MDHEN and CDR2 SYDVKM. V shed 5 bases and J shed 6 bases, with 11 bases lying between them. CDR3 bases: TGTGCCAGCAGTGTGGGGGCCCCAAACATTCAGTACTTC. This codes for CASSVGAPNIQYF.

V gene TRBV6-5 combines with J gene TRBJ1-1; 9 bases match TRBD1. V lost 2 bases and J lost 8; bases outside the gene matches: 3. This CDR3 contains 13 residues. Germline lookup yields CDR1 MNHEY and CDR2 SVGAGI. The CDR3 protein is CASSYGTGLEAFF. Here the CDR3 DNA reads TGTGCCAGCAGTTACGGGACAGGGTTGGAAGCTTTCTTT.

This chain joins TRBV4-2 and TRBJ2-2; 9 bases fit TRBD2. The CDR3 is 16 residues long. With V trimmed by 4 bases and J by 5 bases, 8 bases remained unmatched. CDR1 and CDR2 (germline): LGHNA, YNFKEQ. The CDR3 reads CASSPKTSGATGELFF. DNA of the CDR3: TGTGCCAGCAGCCCGAAGACTAGCGGAGCGACCGGGGAGCTGTTTTTT.

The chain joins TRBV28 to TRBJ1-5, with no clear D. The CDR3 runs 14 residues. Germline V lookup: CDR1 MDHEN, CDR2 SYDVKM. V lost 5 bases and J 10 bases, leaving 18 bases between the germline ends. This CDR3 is CASSLRPGTYPQHF. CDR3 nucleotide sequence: TGTGCCAGCAGTCTCAGACCGGGAACGTATCCCCAGCATTTT.

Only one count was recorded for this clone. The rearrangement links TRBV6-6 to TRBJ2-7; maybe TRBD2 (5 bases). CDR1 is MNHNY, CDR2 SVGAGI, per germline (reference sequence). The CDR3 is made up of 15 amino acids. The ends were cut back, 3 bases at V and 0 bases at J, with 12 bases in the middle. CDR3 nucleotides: TGTGCCAGCAGTTATGAGGGATCGGGCTCCTACGAGCAGTACTTC. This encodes CASSYEGSGSYEQYF.

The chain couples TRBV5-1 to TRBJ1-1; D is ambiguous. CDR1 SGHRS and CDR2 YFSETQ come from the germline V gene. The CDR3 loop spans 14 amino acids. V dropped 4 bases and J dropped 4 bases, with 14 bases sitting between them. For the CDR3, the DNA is TGCGCCAGCAGCCTCGCGCAGGCGGGCACTGAAGCTTTCTTT. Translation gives CASSLAQAGTEAFF.

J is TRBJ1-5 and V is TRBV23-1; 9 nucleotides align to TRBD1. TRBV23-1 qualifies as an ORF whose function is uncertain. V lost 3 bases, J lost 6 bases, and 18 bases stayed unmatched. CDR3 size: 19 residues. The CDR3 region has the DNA TGCGCCAGCAGTCATCTGCTTTCGGGACAGGGACGAGTCGGTCAGCCCCAGCATTTT. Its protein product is CASSHLLSGQGRVGQPQHF.

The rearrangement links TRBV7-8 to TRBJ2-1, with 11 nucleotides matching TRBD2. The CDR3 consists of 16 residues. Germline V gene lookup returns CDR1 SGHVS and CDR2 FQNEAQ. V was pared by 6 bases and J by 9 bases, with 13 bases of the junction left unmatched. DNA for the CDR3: TGTGCCAGCAGTTGGACCGGGACTAGCGGCTTTGCTGAGCAGTTCTTC. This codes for CASSWTGTSGFAEQFF.

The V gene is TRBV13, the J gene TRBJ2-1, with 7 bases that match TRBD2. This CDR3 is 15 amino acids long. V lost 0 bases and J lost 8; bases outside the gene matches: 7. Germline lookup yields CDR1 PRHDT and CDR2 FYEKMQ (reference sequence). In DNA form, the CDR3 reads TGTGCCAGCAGCTTAGGAGCGGGAAGATCGGATGAGCAGTTCTTC. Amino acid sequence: CASSLGAGRSDEQFF.

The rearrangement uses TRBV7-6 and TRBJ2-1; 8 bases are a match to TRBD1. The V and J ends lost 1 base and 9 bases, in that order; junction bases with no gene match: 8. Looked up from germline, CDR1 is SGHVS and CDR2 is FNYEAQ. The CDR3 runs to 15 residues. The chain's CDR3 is CASSLVDRGGGEQFF. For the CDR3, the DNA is TGTGCCAGCAGCTTAGTTGACAGGGGTGGTGGTGAGCAGTTCTTC.

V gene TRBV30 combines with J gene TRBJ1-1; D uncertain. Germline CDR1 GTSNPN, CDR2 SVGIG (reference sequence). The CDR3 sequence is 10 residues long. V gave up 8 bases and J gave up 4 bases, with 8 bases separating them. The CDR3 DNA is TGTGCCGGAGGGATCACTGAAGCTTTCTTT. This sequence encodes CAGGITEAFF.